The rows below give T cell receptor beta chains drawn from one sample of a study of cytomegalovirus exposure and HLA in healthy donors. Repertoires were generated with immunoSEQ multiplex PCR, while TCRdb's copy carries only in-frame clones and drops some. This table has around 110,000 clones, more than 65% appearing once. Sequencing was done on a sample of PBMCs. The source of these receptors is a woman in her 50s in good health and CMV-seropositive. Each CDR3 is given with its conserved first and last residue. The order of the fields is D gene, V gene, clone size, J gene, CDR3 DNA, CDR3 protein. The D gene is left open where the match is weak. Rows may omit the clone size; those that give it use once, few, many or a size class.

.	TRBV7-8	.	TRBJ1-1	TGTGCCAGCAGCTTAGATCAGCGGAACACTGAAGCTTTCTTT	CASSLDQRNTEAFF
.	TRBV7-6	.	TRBJ2-5	TGTGCCAGCAGCTCTTTAGGACTCCAAGCGGTCCAAGAGACCCAGTACTTC	CASSSLGLQAVQETQYF
.	TRBV7-9	.	TRBJ1-6	TGTGCCACCACTCCCTTCGCGGGGGGGAATAATTCACCCCTCCACTTT	CATTPFAGGNNSPLHF
TRBD1	TRBV29-1	.	TRBJ2-7	TGCAGCGTAAAGACAGGGTTCTACGAGCAGTACTTC	CSVKTGFYEQYF
TRBD2	TRBV9	.	TRBJ2-2	TGTGCCAGCAGCGCCAGACTAGCGGGAAACACCGGGGAGCTGTTTTTT	CASSARLAGNTGELFF
.	TRBV4-1	.	TRBJ1-2	TGCGCCAGCAGCCAAAATACGAGATTACCCAATGGCTACACCTTC	CASSQNTRLPNGYTF
TRBD2	TRBV7-3	.	TRBJ2-1	TGTGCCAGCAGCTCCCAGGGACTAGCGGCCTACAATGAGCAGTTCTTC	CASSSQGLAAYNEQFF
.	TRBV7-9	.	TRBJ1-4	TGTGCCAGCAGCTTAGGGCAGGGGAACGTCGTGAATGAAAAACTGTTTTTT	CASSLGQGNVVNEKLFF
.	TRBV28	few	TRBJ2-7	TGTGCCACCGTCACCCCCCCGGGACATAGCCGCGAGCAGTACTTC	CATVTPPGHSREQYF
TRBD1	TRBV5-5	once	TRBJ2-7	TGTGCCAGCAGCTTGCCAGGGGGCGGCGAGCAGTACTTC	CASSLPGGGEQYF
.	TRBV29-1	.	TRBJ1-1	TGCAGCGTTGAACCGTCGGTGAACACTGAAGCTTTCTTT	CSVEPSVNTEAFF
.	TRBV11-2	.	TRBJ1-1	TGTGCCAGCAGCTTCCCAGGGATCACTGAAGCTTTCTTT	CASSFPGITEAFF
.	TRBV7-3	.	TRBJ1-1	TGTGCCAGCAGCTTACCCCAACCCGACTTGAACACTGAAGCTTTCTTT	CASSLPQPDLNTEAFF
TRBD1	TRBV7-9	.	TRBJ1-5	TGTGCCAGCAGCCCACCTTCAGGGGGTCGCAATCAGCCCCAGCATTTT	CASSPPSGGRNQPQHF
TRBD1	TRBV7-9	.	TRBJ1-2	TGTGCCAGCAGCTTCGGACAGGGCTACTATGGCTACACCTTC	CASSFGQGYYGYTF
.	TRBV6-1	.	TRBJ2-7	TGTGCCAGCAGCCCCGGGACAGCGGGCTACGAGCAGTACTTC	CASSPGTAGYEQYF
TRBD1	TRBV10-3	few	TRBJ2-7	TGTGCCATCAGTGTCTATCCGGCCGGGACAGGGGCCTACGAGCAGTACTTC	CAISVYPAGTGAYEQYF
TRBD2	TRBV11-2	.	TRBJ2-1	TGTGCCAGCAGCTCCCTTACCGGGACTAGCGGCTACAATGAGCAGTTCTTC	CASSSLTGTSGYNEQFF
.	TRBV30	.	TRBJ1-5	TGTGCCTGGAGTGGCGGGGCTAGGAGCAATCAGCCCCAGCATTTT	CAWSGGARSNQPQHF
TRBD1	TRBV5-1	.	TRBJ1-4	TGCGCCAGCAGCTTTTTCACCCCGGGACAGGCTAATGAAAAACTGTTTTTT	CASSFFTPGQANEKLFF
.	TRBV7-8	.	TRBJ1-1	TGTGCCAGCAGCTTCGGGGGTGGCACTGAAGCTTTCTTT	CASSFGGGTEAFF
TRBD1	TRBV5-1	.	TRBJ2-7	TGCGCCAGCAGCCCAGGGACAGAATTTCCCTACGAGCAGTACTTC	CASSPGTEFPYEQYF
.	TRBV7-3	.	TRBJ1-1	TGTGCCAGCAGCTTACTCCCACCAGGGGCAGCGAACACTGAAGCTTTCTTT	CASSLLPPGAANTEAFF
TRBD1	TRBV7-9	.	TRBJ2-7	TGTGCCAGCAGCTTAGGACAGGGGGGATTCTCCGAGCAGTACTTC	CASSLGQGGFSEQYF
TRBD1	TRBV9	medium-sized	TRBJ1-1	TGTGCCAGCAGCGGACGAGATAAGACAGGGGAATACACTGAAGCTTTCTTT	CASSGRDKTGEYTEAFF
TRBD1	TRBV9	.	TRBJ1-2	TGTGCCAGCAGCGTAGGACAGGGGGTCGGGGGCTACACCTTC	CASSVGQGVGGYTF